A selection of T cell receptor beta chains follows, all from one sample in a study of T-cell memory formation after mild COVID-19. TCRdb re-derived calls from the 5' RACE reads in MiXCR, one entry per CDR3 protein. The sample yields about 290,000 distinct CDR3 sequences, approximately 16% seen once. The specimen sequenced was PBMCs or a T cell subset sorted from them (not recorded which). Receptor source: a man between 18 and 35 years old who had mild COVID-19 (a few samples of this study predate the infection). Cell type and time point are not known. Both conserved end residues are part of each CDR3. The order of the fields is CDR3 protein, D gene, CDR3 length, clone size, V gene, J gene. A D gene is named only where the DNA matches it firmly. The size entry is marked missing in some rows and otherwise reads once, few, many or a size class.

CASSPSVGSGGYTF	.	14	many	TRBV5-1	TRBJ1-2
CASSVDTAADTQYF	.	14	many	TRBV5-1	TRBJ2-3
CASSQRVNQPQHF	.	13	many	TRBV4-1	TRBJ1-5
CASSTGTAQETQYF	TRBD1	14	many	TRBV5-1	TRBJ2-5
CATTTGADTEAFF	TRBD1	13	.	TRBV5-1	TRBJ1-1
CASSLGDSYEQYF	.	13	many	TRBV28	TRBJ2-7
CASSLEVSGEQFF	TRBD2	13	few	TRBV7-9	TRBJ2-1
CASSSTGQSSGNTIYF	.	16	few	TRBV7-2	TRBJ1-3
CASSEARRGGLNEQFF	.	16	.	TRBV2	TRBJ2-1
CSARWKETQYF	.	11	.	TRBV29-1	TRBJ2-5
CSVEETGIRTYNEQFF	.	16	few	TRBV29-1	TRBJ2-1
CASSEWKGESSPLHF	.	15	few	TRBV25-1	TRBJ1-6
CASIDPGPLNEQFF	.	14	many	TRBV5-1	TRBJ2-1
CASRLDGLAVTDTQYF	TRBD2	16	.	TRBV4-1	TRBJ2-3
CASSQDQGGPRDEQFF	TRBD2	16	.	TRBV4-1	TRBJ2-1
CASTGGSNQPQHF	.	13	few	TRBV12-3/TRBV12-4	TRBJ1-5
CASSRTSGAEQFF	TRBD2	13	few	TRBV7-2	TRBJ2-1
CASSYSPHGRIGNTIYF	.	17	few	TRBV6-5	TRBJ1-3